These 30 T cell receptor beta chains were sequenced from one sample in a study of blood T cell repertoires in COVID-19. Repertoires were generated with immunoSEQ multiplex PCR, while TCRdb's copy carries only in-frame clones and drops some. The sample lists around 120,000 clones, around 87% occurring once. Sequenced material: peripheral blood. Receptors were obtained from a woman in her 70s with acute or convalescent COVID-19.

J is TRBJ2-7 and V is TRBV12-3 or TRBV12-4; 8 bases are a match to TRBD1. V was pared by 6 bases and J by 3 bases, with 4 bases of the junction left unmatched. There are 13 residues in the CDR3. The CDR3 coding sequence is TGTGCCAGCAGCAGGGACAGGATCTACGAGCAGTACTTC. The encoded protein is CASSRDRIYEQYF.

V gene TRBV19 combines with J gene TRBJ1-1; D ambiguous. The CDR3 length is 15 residues. V was trimmed by 1 base and J by 1 base, leaving 10 bases between them. CDR1 and CDR2 from the germline V gene are LNHDA and SQIVND (reference sequence). CDR3 region: CASSIVSARNTEAFF. Written as DNA, the CDR3 is TGTGCCAGTAGTATAGTATCTGCTAGGAACACTGAAGCTTTCTTT.

The genes are TRBV7-9 and TRBJ1-2; the D is unclear. The CDR3 has 11 residues. The germline gives CDR1 SEHNR, CDR2 FQNEAQ (reference sequence). V shed 1 base and J shed 7 bases, with 4 bases lying between them. For the CDR3, the DNA is TGTGCCAGCAGCTTAGATAGTGGCTACACCTTC. Its translation is CASSLDSGYTF.

The V and J genes are TRBV9 and TRBJ1-1; D is unclear. V shed 0 bases and J shed 6 bases, with 9 bases lying between them. CDR3 length: 13 residues. CDR1 is SGDLS, CDR2 YYNGEE, per germline. CDR3 nucleotides: TGTGCCAGCAGCGTAGTTTATGGCTCTGAAGCTTTCTTT. Amino acid sequence: CASSVVYGSEAFF.

The chain recombines TRBV6-5 with TRBJ1-4, with D possibly matching TRBD1 (6 bases). The CDR3 loop spans 15 amino acids. Germline V gene data show CDR1 as MNHEY and CDR2 as SVGAGI. Trimming stripped 6 bases from V and 4 bases from J, with 15 bases between. As DNA, the CDR3 is TGTGCCAGCAGGGGTACAGGGCGAGTTAATGAAAAACTGTTTTTT. It specifies CASRGTGRVNEKLFF.

This chain links TRBV2 with TRBJ2-5, with 11 bases identical to TRBD2. Germline CDR1 reads SNHLY; CDR2 reads FYNNEI. This CDR3 has 14 residues. J gave up 4 bases and V 7 bases, and 5 bases lay outside the gene matches. DNA of the CDR3: TGTGCCAGCACTCCGGGACTAGCGGTAGAGACCCAGTACTTC. This gives the protein CASTPGLAVETQYF.

The CDR3 DNA follows: TGTGCCAGCAGCTTAGGAGGGTTTAATGAAAAACTGTTTTTT. Amino acids: CASSLGGFNEKLFF. This chain joins TRBV11-3 and TRBJ1-4; D remains ambiguous. This CDR3 is 14 amino acids long. Germline loops: CDR1 SGHNT, CDR2 YENEEA. V lost 1 base, J lost 4 bases, and 7 bases lay in between.

This chain uses TRBV19 with TRBJ2-7; 11 bases line up with TRBD1. This CDR3 region has 15 residues. CDR1 is LNHDA, CDR2 SQIVND, per germline (reference sequence). Trimming removed 5 bases from V and 6 bases from J; junction bases left unmatched: 9. CDR3 sequence reads: CASSSPGQGGREQYF. The CDR3 DNA sequence: TGTGCCAGTAGTTCCCCGGGACAGGGGGGGCGCGAGCAGTACTTC.

This sequence joins TRBV9 and TRBJ1-2, with a weak D call TRBD1 (5 bases). Germline V gives CDR1 SGDLS, CDR2 YYNGEE. This CDR3 has 17 amino acids. Trimming left V 4 bases short and J 0 bases short, with 19 bases between. The CDR3 DNA reads TGTGCCAGCAGCCCAGGGTGGGCTCACTCGACTAACTATGGCTACACCTTC. It codes for CASSPGWAHSTNYGYTF.

The CDR3 sequence is CASRREGNTEAFF. The CDR3 DNA reads TGTGCCAGCCGCCGGGAGGGGAACACTGAAGCTTTCTTT. The chain carries TRBV7-8 and TRBJ1-1; D is uncertain. This CDR3 spans 13 amino acids. Germline V CDR1 and CDR2: SGHVS, FQNEAQ. V lost 8 bases to trimming and J lost 1 base, with 11 bases between them.

The sample holds a few counts of this clone. Other DNA sequences in this sample translate to the same CDR3. The chain uses TRBV3-1 (or the pseudogene TRBV3-2) and TRBJ1-2, with 7 positions matching TRBD1. Germline CDR1 is LGHDT and CDR2 is YNNKEL (reference sequence). The ends lost 4 bases at V and 2 bases at J; junction bases unmatched: 1. This CDR3 is built from 13 residues. CDR3 protein: CASSPQGNYGYTF. The CDR3 DNA sequence: TGTGCCAGCAGCCCACAGGGGAACTATGGCTACACCTTC.

The J gene is TRBJ2-7, the V gene TRBV5-1, with D uncertain. Germline CDR1 is SGHRS and CDR2 is YFSETQ. CDR3 length equals 10 residues. V was clipped by 8 bases and J by 4 bases, with 7 bases between them. CDR3 region: CARLRYEQYF. The DNA of the CDR3 is TGCGCCAGACTCCGATACGAGCAGTACTTC.

This clone was picked up one time. The chain combines TRBV7-8 with TRBJ1-6; possible D gene TRBD1, 5 bases. The ends were cut back, 5 bases at V and 7 bases at J, with 18 bases in the middle. In germline, CDR1 is SGHVS, CDR2 FQNEAQ. The CDR3 runs 16 residues. The CDR3 protein is CASSVWRGAGNSPLHF. The DNA for the CDR3 is TGTGCCAGCAGCGTATGGCGGGGCGCGGGGAATTCACCCCTCCACTTT.

V gene TRBV11-3 combines with J gene TRBJ2-3; D ambiguous. The length of the CDR3 is 16 residues. V lost 5 bases to trimming and J lost 2 bases, with 17 bases between them. The germline V gene has CDR1 SGHNT and CDR2 YENEEA. The CDR3 DNA sequence: TGTGCCAGCAGCCTCGGTGGGCCGTTGAACACAGATACGCAGTATTTT. It specifies CASSLGGPLNTDTQYF.

The J gene is TRBJ2-5, the V gene TRBV7-9, with 12 nucleotides matching TRBD2. CDR3 length: 16 residues. Germline-derived CDR1 and CDR2 are SEHNR and FQNEAQ (reference sequence). Trimming removed 5 bases from V and 1 base from J; junction bases left unmatched: 5. The CDR3, as DNA: TGTGCCAGCAGCCCCAGGACTAGCGGGGTCCAAGAGACCCAGTACTTC. Residues: CASSPRTSGVQETQYF. The variable domain in full, completed from reference TRBV7-9 and TRBJ2-5, reads DTGVSQNPRHKITKRGQNVTFRCDPISEHNRLYWYRQTLGQGPEFLTYFQNEAQLEKSRLLSDRFSAERPKGSFSTLEIQRTEQGDSAMYLCASSPRTSGVQETQYFGPGTRLLVL.

The chain couples TRBV21-1 to TRBJ2-3; the table calls TRBD1, which could not be checked here. TRBV21-1 corresponds to a pseudogene. The CDR3 loop spans 13 amino acids. The CDR3 DNA reads as TGTGCCAGCATGGGGACAGTTTCCGATACGCAGTATTTT. Translated, it gives CASMGTVSDTQYF.

The chain is built from TRBV19 and TRBJ2-7; TRBD1 might be the D (6 bases). The V gene's germline CDR1 is LNHDA and CDR2 SQIVND (reference sequence). The CDR3 is made up of 13 amino acids. Trimming pared 6 bases from V and 1 base from J, leaving 10 bases between. The DNA of the CDR3 is TGTGCCAGTAGGGGGACACCTTCCTACGAGCAGTACTTC. This gives the protein CASRGTPSYEQYF.

The V and J genes are TRBV2 and TRBJ1-6, with a tentative D call TRBD1 (6 bases). V lost 7 bases, J lost 7 bases, and 17 bases lay in between. This CDR3 region has 15 residues. The germline CDR1 and CDR2 sequences are SNHLY and FYNNEI. CDR3 in amino acids: CASIRGGAENSPLHF. The CDR3 DNA sequence: TGTGCCAGCATCCGGGGGGGGGCTGAAAATTCACCCCTCCACTTT.

The chain joins TRBV6-5 to TRBJ1-5; D may be TRBD1 (6 bases). The germline V gene has CDR1 MNHEY and CDR2 SVGAGI. V lost 4 bases and J 4 bases, leaving 14 bases between the germline ends. CDR3 length equals 15 residues. The CDR3, as DNA: TGTGCCAGCAGTTCACAGGGTTTGGGTAATCAGCCCCAGCATTTT. Encoded protein: CASSSQGLGNQPQHF.

This chain connects TRBV27 to TRBJ2-1; D is unresolved. Looked up from germline, CDR1 is MNHEY and CDR2 is SMNVEV (reference sequence). This CDR3 comprises 12 residues. The ends were cut back, 7 bases at V and 0 bases at J, with 4 bases in the middle. In DNA, the CDR3 is TGTGCCAGCACGAGCTCCTACAATGAGCAGTTCTTC. It is translated as CASTSSYNEQFF.

The chain links TRBV30 to TRBJ1-3; 8 nucleotides align to TRBD1. Looked up from germline, CDR1 is GTSNPN and CDR2 is SVGIG (reference sequence). This CDR3 has 14 amino acids. With V trimmed by 3 bases and J by 4 bases, 5 bases remained unmatched. The CDR3 sequence is CAWRSQGGGNTIYF. The CDR3 DNA sequence: TGTGCCTGGAGATCACAGGGGGGGGGAAACACCATATATTTT. Variable domain in full (rest from reference TRBV30 and TRBJ1-3): SQTIHQWPATLVQPVGSPLSLECTVEGTSNPNLYWYRQAAGRGLQLLFYSVGIGQISSEVPQNLSASRPQDRQFILSSKKLLLSDSGFYLCAWRSQGGGNTIYFGEGSWLTVV.

The chain has TRBV18 and TRBJ1-2; maybe TRBD1 (6 bases). The CDR3 runs to 13 residues. Germline V gene data show CDR1 as KGHSH and CDR2 as LQKENI. V gave up 3 bases and J gave up 6 bases, with 11 bases separating them. CDR3 loop: CASSPQGPDGYTF. For the CDR3, the DNA is TGTGCCAGCTCACCCCAGGGGCCTGATGGCTACACCTTC.

The V and J genes are TRBV9 and TRBJ1-1, with D possibly being TRBD1 (6 bases). With 4 bases removed from V and 2 bases from J, the gap between germline ends came to 12 bases. The germline V gene encodes CDR1 SGDLS and CDR2 YYNGEE. This CDR3 region has 14 residues. CDR3 DNA sequence: TGTGCCAGCAGCCTCGGGACAAGAAACACTGAAGCTTTCTTT. This translates into CASSLGTRNTEAFF.

This clone has more than one count but fewer than ten. The chain is built from TRBV27 and TRBJ1-1, with 7 bases matching TRBD1. CDR1 is MNHEY, CDR2 SMNVEV, per germline (reference sequence). The J segment lost 2 bases and the V segment lost 2 bases, leaving 17 bases of the junction unmatched. This CDR3 has 19 residues. This CDR3 is CASSLRSVRGTSRNTEAFF. The CDR3 DNA follows: TGTGCCAGCAGTTTAAGGTCGGTCAGGGGGACGTCACGAAACACTGAAGCTTTCTTT.

J is TRBJ2-5 and V is TRBV30, with 7 bases fitting TRBD2. The germline V gene encodes CDR1 GTSNPN and CDR2 SVGIG (reference sequence). V was clipped by 0 bases and J by 5 bases; unmatched bases: 9. The CDR3 is 15 amino acids. CDR3 nucleotides: TGTGCCTGGAGTGTACACTTGGGGGGGAGGGAGACCCAGTACTTC. Residues: CAWSVHLGGRETQYF.

The V and J genes are TRBV2 and TRBJ2-5; 8 bases align to TRBD2. This CDR3 has 15 residues. Germline lookup yields CDR1 SNHLY and CDR2 FYNNEI. V trimming: 3 bases; J trimming: 3 bases; junction bases outside the gene matches: 6. The CDR3 spells CASSELGREEETQYF. The CDR3 region has the DNA TGTGCCAGCAGTGAGCTGGGGCGGGAGGAAGAGACCCAGTACTTC.

V and J are TRBV3-1 (or the pseudogene TRBV3-2) and TRBJ1-3; D is ambiguous. The V end lost 0 bases, the J end lost 5 bases, and 11 bases lay between the germline ends. CDR1 and CDR2 from the germline V gene are LGHDT and YNNKEL (reference sequence). The CDR3 length is 15 residues. The CDR3 DNA follows: TGTGCCAGCAGCCAAGATCCGGGAGGTCGAAACACCATATATTTT. As protein: CASSQDPGGRNTIYF.

The chain is built from TRBV11-2 and TRBJ2-5; TRBD2 might be the D (6 bases). V was pared by 4 bases and J by 5 bases, with 23 bases between. The germline CDR1 and CDR2 sequences are SGHAT and FQNNGV. The CDR3 consists of 17 residues. CDR3 loop: CASSSARDSHRVETQYF. CDR3 DNA sequence: TGTGCCAGCAGCTCAGCCCGGGACTCCCATCGCGTCGAGACCCAGTACTTC.

V usage is TRBV11-2 and J usage is TRBJ2-3; D remains ambiguous. The CDR3 consists of 13 residues. CDR1 SGHAT and CDR2 FQNNGV come from the germline V gene. V dropped 5 bases and J dropped 4 bases, with 10 bases sitting between them. CDR3 DNA: TGTGCCAGCAGCGAGATTACCCCAGATACGCAGTATTTT. It specifies CASSEITPDTQYF. Drawing the rest from reference TRBV11-2 and TRBJ2-3, the complete variable domain is EAGVAQSPRYKIIEKRQSVAFWCNPISGHATLYWYQQILGQGPKLLIQFQNNGVVDDSQLPKDRFSAERLKGVDSTLKIQPAKLEDSAVYLCASSEITPDTQYFGPGTRLTVL.

The V gene is TRBV28, the J gene TRBJ1-2; TRBD1 might be the D (6 bases). In germline, CDR1 is MDHEN, CDR2 SYDVKM. V gave up 10 bases and J gave up 7 bases, with 16 bases separating them. The CDR3 loop spans 12 amino acids. CDR3 DNA sequence: TGTGCCACCACAAAGCGAGGGGGTGGCTACACCTTC. This gives the protein CATTKRGGGYTF.